This T cell receptor (beta chain) was recorded in a study of molecular identifiers for immune sequencing clone quantification. TCRdb re-derived calls from the PCR reads in MiXCR, one entry per CDR3 protein. The sample yields about 640,000 distinct CDR3 sequences, around 20% seen once. This clonotype was counted at least ten times. The CDR3 covers 14 residues. The V segment lost 6 bases and the J segment 7 bases; nucleotides outside the gene matches: 6. Per the germline V gene, CDR1 is MNHEY and CDR2 is SVGAGI. The TCR originated in a human donor in good health. Some libraries in this study had Jurkat cell RNA spiked in. Input material: naive CD8+ T cells from blood, with Jurkat cell RNA spiked in. The subset here: FACS-sorted CD8+CD4-CCR7+CD45RA+ naive T cells. The J gene is TRBJ2-2, the V gene TRBV6-5; 9 positions match TRBD1. CDR3 in DNA: TGTGCCAGCAGGGCCGGGACAGGGATCGGGGAGCTGTTTTTT. It specifies CASRAGTGIGELFF.